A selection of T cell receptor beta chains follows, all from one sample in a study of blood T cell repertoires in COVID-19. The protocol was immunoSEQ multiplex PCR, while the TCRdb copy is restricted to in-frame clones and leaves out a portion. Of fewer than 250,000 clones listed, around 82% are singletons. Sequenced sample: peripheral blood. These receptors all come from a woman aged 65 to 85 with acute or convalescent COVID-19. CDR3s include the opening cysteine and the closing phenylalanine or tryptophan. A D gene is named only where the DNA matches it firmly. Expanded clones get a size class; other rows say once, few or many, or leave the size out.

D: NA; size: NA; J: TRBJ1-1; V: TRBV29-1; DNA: TGCAGCGTTCACAGTTCAGTGAACACTGAAGCTTTCTTT; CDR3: CSVHSSVNTEAFF
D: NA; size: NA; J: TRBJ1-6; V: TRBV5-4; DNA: TGTGCCAGCAGCTTGGCCAGGGGCGCATATAATTCACCCCTCCACTTT; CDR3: CASSLARGAYNSPLHF
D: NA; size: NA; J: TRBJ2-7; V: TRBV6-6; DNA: TGTGCCAGCAGTAGAGGGGCAGGGGTAGTATACGAGCAGTACTTC; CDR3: CASSRGAGVVYEQYF
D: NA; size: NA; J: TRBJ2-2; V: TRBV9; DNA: TGTGCCAGCAGCGCCCCTCAGGGGGGCACCGGGGAGCTGTTTTTT; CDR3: CASSAPQGGTGELFF
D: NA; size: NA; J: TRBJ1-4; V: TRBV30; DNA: TGTGCCTGGAGTTTGGGCACCGCAACTAATGAAAAACTGTTTTTT; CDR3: CAWSLGTATNEKLFF
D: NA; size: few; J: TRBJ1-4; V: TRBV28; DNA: TGTGCCAGCAGTTCGAACAGGGTTGTTGAAAAACTGTTTTTT; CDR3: CASSSNRVVEKLFF
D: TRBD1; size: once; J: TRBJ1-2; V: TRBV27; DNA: TGTGCCAGCAAGGGCCAACAGGGGAGCAGCTATGGCTACACCTTC; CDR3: CASKGQQGSSYGYTF
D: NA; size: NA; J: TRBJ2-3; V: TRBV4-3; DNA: TGCGCCAGCAGCCAAGCCCTCGGGGGGCCAAGGGATACGCAGTATTTT; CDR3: CASSQALGGPRDTQYF
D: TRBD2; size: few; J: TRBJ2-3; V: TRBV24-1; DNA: TGTGCCACCAGTGATCCTAGCGGGGTGCACACAGATACGCAGTATTTT; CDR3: CATSDPSGVHTDTQYF
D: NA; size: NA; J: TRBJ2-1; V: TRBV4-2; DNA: TGTGCCAGCAGCCAACAAGGGGTACTTTCCTACAATGAGCAGTTCTTC; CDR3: CASSQQGVLSYNEQFF
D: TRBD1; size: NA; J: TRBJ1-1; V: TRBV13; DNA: TGTGCCAGCAGCTGGACAGGGAGAAACACTGAAGCTTTCTTT; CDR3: CASSWTGRNTEAFF
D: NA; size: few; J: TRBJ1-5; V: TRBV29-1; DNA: TGCAGCGTTGCGGGGGGGACCAGTTGGAATCAGCCCCAGCATTTT; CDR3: CSVAGGTSWNQPQHF
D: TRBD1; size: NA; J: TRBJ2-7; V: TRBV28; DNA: TGTGCCAGCACTACAGGGGGTCAACCCAACCCCTACGAGCAGTACTTC; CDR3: CASTTGGQPNPYEQYF
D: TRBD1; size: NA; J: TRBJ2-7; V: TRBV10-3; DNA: TGTGCCATCAGTATGGACAGGGCCAACGAGCAGTACTTC; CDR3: CAISMDRANEQYF
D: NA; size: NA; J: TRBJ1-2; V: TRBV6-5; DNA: TGTGCCAGCAGTTGGGGCAGGGGCTATGGCTACACCTTC; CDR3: CASSWGRGYGYTF
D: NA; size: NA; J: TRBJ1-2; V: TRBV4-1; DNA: TGCGCCAGCAGCCAAGAAAGAGAGCTTGGCTATGGCTACACCTTC; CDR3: CASSQERELGYGYTF
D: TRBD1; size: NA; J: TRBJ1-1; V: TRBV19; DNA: TGTGCCAGTAGTACCACAGGGGTTTGGACTGAAGCTTTCTTT; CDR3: CASSTTGVWTEAFF
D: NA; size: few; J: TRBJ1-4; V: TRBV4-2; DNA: TGTGCCAGCAGCCTCCCCGCGGGTCGGGGTTCGAATGAAAAACTGTTTTTT; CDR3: CASSLPAGRGSNEKLFF
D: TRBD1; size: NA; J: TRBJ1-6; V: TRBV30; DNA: TGTGCCTGGAGCCTACTACCCCTAGACAGGGGAGGTAATTCACCCCTCCACTTT; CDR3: CAWSLLPLDRGGNSPLHF
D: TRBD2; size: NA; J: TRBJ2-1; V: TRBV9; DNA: TGTGCCAGCAGCGTAGACAGCGGGGGCTACAATGAGCAGTTCTTC; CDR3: CASSVDSGGYNEQFF
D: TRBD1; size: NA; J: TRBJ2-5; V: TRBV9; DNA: TGTGCCAGCAGCGTCACAGGGGGCAGGGAGACCCAGTACTTC; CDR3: CASSVTGGRETQYF
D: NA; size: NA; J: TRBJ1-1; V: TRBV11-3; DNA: TGTGCCAGCAGCTTAACTCAGGTTGGGGCAAGAGGCACTGAAGCTTTCTTT; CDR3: CASSLTQVGARGTEAFF
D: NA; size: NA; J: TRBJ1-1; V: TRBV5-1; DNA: TGCGCCAGCAGCTTCGACATACCGAACACTGAAGCTTTCTTT; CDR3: CASSFDIPNTEAFF
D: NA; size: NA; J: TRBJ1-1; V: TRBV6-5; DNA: TGTGCCAGCGGGGGCTCACAGGGCTCGACTGAAGCTTTCTTT; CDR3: CASGGSQGSTEAFF
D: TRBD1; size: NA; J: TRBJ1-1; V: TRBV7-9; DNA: TGTGCCAGCAGCAACCAGGGGGCCAAGAACACTGAAGCTTTCTTT; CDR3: CASSNQGAKNTEAFF
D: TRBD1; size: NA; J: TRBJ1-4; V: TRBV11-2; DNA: TGTGCCAGCAGCCGGGACAGGGGAGCTAATGAAAAACTGTTTTTT; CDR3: CASSRDRGANEKLFF
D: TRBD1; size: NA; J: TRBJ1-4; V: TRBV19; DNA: TGTGCCAGTAGTGTAAGACAGGGGATGATGCCTAATGAAAAACTGTTTTTT; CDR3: CASSVRQGMMPNEKLFF
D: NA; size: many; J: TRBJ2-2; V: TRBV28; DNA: TGTGCCAGCAGTTTGAGGCAGAGACACACCGGGGAGCTGTTTTTT; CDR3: CASSLRQRHTGELFF
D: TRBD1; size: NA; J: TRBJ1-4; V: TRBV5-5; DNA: TGTGCCAGCAGCTTGGCCCCGGGGACAGAACTGTTTTTT; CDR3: CASSLAPGTELFF
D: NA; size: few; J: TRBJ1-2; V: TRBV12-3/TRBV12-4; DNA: TGTGCCAGCAGTGAGCCGGGGGAAGGCTACACCTTC; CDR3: CASSEPGEGYTF
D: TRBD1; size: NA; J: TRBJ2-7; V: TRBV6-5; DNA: TGTGCCAGCAGTTACTCCCACAGGGGCTCCTACGAGCAGTACTTC; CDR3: CASSYSHRGSYEQYF
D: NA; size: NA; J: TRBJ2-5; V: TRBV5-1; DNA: TGCGCCAGCAGTAGATACCAGGGGCTCGTCCAAGAGACCCAGTACTTC; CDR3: CASSRYQGLVQETQYF
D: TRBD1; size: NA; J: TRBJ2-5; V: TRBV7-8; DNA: TGTGCCAGCAGCTTAGAGATGGACAGGGGGCGCAGAGAGACCCAGTACTTC; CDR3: CASSLEMDRGRRETQYF
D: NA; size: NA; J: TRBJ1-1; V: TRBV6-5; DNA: TGTGCCAGCAGGATTACAGGGAACTCTGAAGCTTTCTTT; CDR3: CASRITGNSEAFF
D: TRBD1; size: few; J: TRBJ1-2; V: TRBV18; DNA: TGTGCCAGCTCTACAGGGGGTGGCTACACCTTC; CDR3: CASSTGGGYTF
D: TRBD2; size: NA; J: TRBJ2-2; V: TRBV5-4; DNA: TGTGCCAGCAGCTATAGCGGGGGGTTCACCGGGGAGCTGTTTTTT; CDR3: CASSYSGGFTGELFF
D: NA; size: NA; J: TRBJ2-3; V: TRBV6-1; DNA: TGTGCCAGCAGTGAAGAACCGGGGAGAGGAGATACGCAGTATTTT; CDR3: CASSEEPGRGDTQYF
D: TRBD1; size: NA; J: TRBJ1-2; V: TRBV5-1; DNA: TGCGCCAGCAACGCAGGGGGCTATGGCTACACCTTC; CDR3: CASNAGGYGYTF
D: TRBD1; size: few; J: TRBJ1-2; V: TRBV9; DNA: TGTGCCAGCAGCACCGGAGGGACAGCTTATGGCTACACCTTC; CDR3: CASSTGGTAYGYTF
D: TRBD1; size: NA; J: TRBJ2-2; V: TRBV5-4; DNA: TGTGCCAGCAGCCGGACAGGGAACGGGGAGCTGTTTTTT; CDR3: CASSRTGNGELFF
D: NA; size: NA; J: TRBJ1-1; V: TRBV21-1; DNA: TGTGCCAGCAGCACACAGGGATCGAACACTGAAGCTTTCTTT; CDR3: CASSTQGSNTEAFF
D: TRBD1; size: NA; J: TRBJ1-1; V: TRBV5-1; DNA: TGCGCCAGCAGCTTGTTTGACAGGGATAACACTGAAGCTTTCTTT; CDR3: CASSLFDRDNTEAFF
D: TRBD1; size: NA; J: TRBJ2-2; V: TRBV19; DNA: TGTGCCAGCCAAACAGGGGTTTTCACCGGGGAGCTGTTTTTT; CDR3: CASQTGVFTGELFF
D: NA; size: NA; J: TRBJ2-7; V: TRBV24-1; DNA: TGTGCCACCAGTGATGACACTTGGTCCGAGCAGTACTTC; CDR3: CATSDDTWSEQYF
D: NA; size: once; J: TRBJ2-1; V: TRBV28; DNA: TGTGCCAGCAGTTTATGGTCAGGGCTCCGGAGCTCCTACAATGAGCAGTTCTTC; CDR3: CASSLWSGLRSSYNEQFF
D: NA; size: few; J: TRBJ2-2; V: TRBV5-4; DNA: TGTGCCAGCAGCCGTGAGACAGTTAACACCGGGGAGCTGTTTTTT; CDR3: CASSRETVNTGELFF
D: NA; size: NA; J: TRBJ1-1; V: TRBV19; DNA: TGTGCCAGTAGAATGCAGGAGAACACTGAAGCTTTCTTT; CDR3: CASRMQENTEAFF
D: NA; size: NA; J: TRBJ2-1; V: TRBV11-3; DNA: TGTGCCAGCAGCTTAGGCGTAGGGGGCAATGAGCAGTTCTTC; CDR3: CASSLGVGGNEQFF
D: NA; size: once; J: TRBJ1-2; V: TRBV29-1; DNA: TGCAGCGTTGATCCAGGCCGCTATGGCTACACCTTC; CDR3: CSVDPGRYGYTF
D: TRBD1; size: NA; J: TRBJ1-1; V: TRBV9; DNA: TGTGCCAGCAGCGTTGGACAGGGGGCCGGGACTGAAGCTTTCTTT; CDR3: CASSVGQGAGTEAFF
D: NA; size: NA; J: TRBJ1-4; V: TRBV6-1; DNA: TGTGCCAGCAGTGACCGGACAGCAACTAATGAAAAACTGTTTTTT; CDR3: CASSDRTATNEKLFF
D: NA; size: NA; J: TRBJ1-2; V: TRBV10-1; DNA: TGCGCCAGCAGTGAGAACCGGGTTAATGGCTACACCTTC; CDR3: CASSENRVNGYTF
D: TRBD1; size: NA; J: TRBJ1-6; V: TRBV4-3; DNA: TGCGCCAGCAGCATAGGGTGGACAGGGGGCGTAAATTCACCCCTCCACTTT; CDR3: CASSIGWTGGVNSPLHF
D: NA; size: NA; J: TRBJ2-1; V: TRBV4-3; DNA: TGCGCCAGCAGCCCAACAGGTACTTCCTACAATGAGCAGTTCTTC; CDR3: CASSPTGTSYNEQFF
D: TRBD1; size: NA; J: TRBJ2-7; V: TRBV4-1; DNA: TGCGCCAGCAGCCTCCGACAGGGGGCCTACGAGCAGTACTTC; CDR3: CASSLRQGAYEQYF
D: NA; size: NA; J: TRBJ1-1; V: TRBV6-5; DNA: TGTGCCAGCATCCGAGTCCAGGGAGGGACTGAAGCTTTCTTT; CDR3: CASIRVQGGTEAFF
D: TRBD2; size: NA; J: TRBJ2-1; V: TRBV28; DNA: TGTGCCAGCAGTTCGGAATCCAGCGGGGGGGCAAATGAGCAGTTCTTC; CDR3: CASSSESSGGANEQFF
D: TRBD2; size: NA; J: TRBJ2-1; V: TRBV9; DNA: TGTGCCAGCAGCGTAGCTAGCGGGGCCTACAATGAGCAGTTCTTC; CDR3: CASSVASGAYNEQFF
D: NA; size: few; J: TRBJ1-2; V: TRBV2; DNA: TGTGCCAGCAGTGTAGGGGGTGGCTACACCTTC; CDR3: CASSVGGGYTF